One and the same sample provided the 16 T cell receptor beta chains below, sequenced in a study of liver allograft versus peripheral blood T cells. About the research overall: The study compared liver allograft T cell receptor repertoires against peripheral blood repertoires of liver transplant recipients.

One entry per CDR3 protein results from TCRdb running MiXCR on the reads. The table includes 15,000 to 20,000 distinct CDR3 sequences, 20% to 25% detected once. The source is a human patient who had a liver transplant. Some T cells may be provided by the graft donor.

By its share, this clonotype is medium-sized. This chain joins TRBV18 and TRBJ1-5; 7 bases are shared with TRBD1. Looked up from germline, CDR1 is KGHSH and CDR2 is LQKENI. There are 15 residues in the CDR3. Germline trimming cut 3 bases from V and 2 bases from J; bases unmatched to any gene: 4. The CDR3 DNA reads TGTGCCAGCTCACCGAATCAGGGGGGCAATCAGCCCCAGCATTTT. Translating it yields CASSPNQGGNQPQHF.

The DNA of the CDR3 is TGTGCCAGCAGTCGACAGGGGGCGTGGACTGAAGCTTTCTTT. It translates to CASSRQGAWTEAFF. The chain is built from TRBV12-3 or TRBV12-4 and TRBJ1-1; 10 nucleotides line up with TRBD1. This CDR3 is 14 amino acids long. Trimming took 5 bases from V and 5 from J; bases not matched to a gene: 5.

This chain links TRBV3-1 with TRBJ1-4; TRBD1 matches 8 bases. The CDR3 is 16 amino acids. Germline V gives CDR1 LGHDT, CDR2 YNNKEL (reference sequence). The junction had 4 bases not matched to a gene; V was cut back by 4 bases and J by 0 bases. The CDR3 protein is CASSRGQDATNEKLFF. The CDR3 bases are TGTGCCAGCAGCCGGGGACAGGACGCAACTAATGAAAAACTGTTTTTT.

By sample share, this clonotype is medium-sized. This CDR3 reads CASSYLQQGNTEAFF. In DNA form, the CDR3 reads TGTGCCAGCAGTTACCTCCAACAGGGGAACACTGAAGCTTTCTTT. The V call is TRBV6-6, the J call TRBJ1-1, with D possibly matching TRBD1 (6 bases). The CDR3 is 15 amino acids. Germline V lookup: CDR1 MNHNY, CDR2 SVGAGI (reference sequence). V gave up 2 bases and J gave up 1 base, with 11 bases separating them.

There are a few counts of this clonotype. The J gene is TRBJ2-3, the V gene TRBV11-2; no clear D gene. The V gene lost 7 bases and the J gene lost 6 bases, with 14 bases spanning the gap. The CDR3 has 13 residues. Germline V lookup: CDR1 SGHAT, CDR2 FQNNGV. The CDR3 sequence is CASKKQSADTQYF. CDR3 nucleotides: TGTGCCAGCAAAAAACAGTCCGCCGATACGCAGTATTTT. The full variable domain, with the rest looked up from reference TRBV11-2 and TRBJ2-3, is EAGVAQSPRYKIIEKRQSVAFWCNPISGHATLYWYQQILGQGPKLLIQFQNNGVVDDSQLPKDRFSAERLKGVDSTLKIQPAKLEDSAVYLCASKKQSADTQYFGPGTRLTVL.

This clonotype appeared many times. The chain combines TRBV19 with TRBJ2-7; 7 bases line up with TRBD1. CDR1 and CDR2 from the germline V gene are LNHDA and SQIVND (reference sequence). The V gene end was trimmed by 0 bases and the J gene end by 3 bases; junction bases not matched to a gene: 11. The CDR3 spans 17 residues. The CDR3 nucleotides are TGTGCCAGTAGTATAGAGGACAGGTCGTCCGGTGGCTACGAGCAGTACTTC. It translates to CASSIEDRSSGGYEQYF.

This clonotype was seen a few times. The rearrangement uses TRBV27 and TRBJ1-4; 7 positions match TRBD1. Germline CDR1 and CDR2: MNHEY and SMNVEV (reference sequence). The CDR3 covers 14 residues. V shed 6 bases, J shed 3 bases, and the junction held 4 bases outside the gene matches. CDR3 region: CASRQQGPNEKLFF. CDR3 nucleotide sequence: TGTGCCAGCAGACAACAGGGGCCTAATGAAAAACTGTTTTTT.

In regard to this clonotype: A much larger clone lies a single base off, so this may be a read error. The rearrangement links TRBV27 to TRBJ2-1; D tentatively reads TRBD1 or TRBD2 (5 bases each). This CDR3 comprises 15 residues. Trimming left V 5 bases short and J 0 bases short, with 11 bases between. Germline V gene lookup returns CDR1 MNHEY and CDR2 SMNVEV (reference sequence). This CDR3 reads CASSRDGISYNEQFF. The CDR3 DNA reads as TGTGCCAGCAGTCGGGACGGAATCTCCTACAATGAGCAGTTCTTC.

This clonotype was recorded many times. This chain joins TRBV6-1 and TRBJ1-2; 10 positions agree with TRBD1. This CDR3 spans 15 amino acids. V lost 5 bases, J lost 2 bases, and 5 bases stayed unmatched. Germline V gene data show CDR1 as MNHNS and CDR2 as SASEGT. CDR3 sequence (DNA): TGTGCCAGCAGTCCCCGACAGGGGGCAAACTATGGCTACACCTTC. Amino acid sequence: CASSPRQGANYGYTF.

Within the sample, this clonotype is medium-sized. This chain connects TRBV18 to TRBJ1-3, with D unresolved. Trimming took 3 bases from V and 6 from J, leaving 9 bases between them. The length of the CDR3 is 13 residues. CDR1 is KGHSH, CDR2 LQKENI, per germline. The CDR3 loop reads CASSPERENTIYF. The CDR3 region has the DNA TGTGCCAGCTCACCGGAGAGGGAAAACACCATATATTTT.

This clonotype occurred a few times. The rearrangement joins TRBV5-4 to TRBJ1-1; possibly TRBD1 for D (5 bases). The length of the CDR3 is 14 residues. V was shortened by 5 bases and J by 5 bases, with 16 bases between the two germline ends. Germline V gene sequence: CDR1 SGHNT, CDR2 YYREEE (reference sequence). The CDR3: CASSGTGGVTEAFF. Written as DNA, the CDR3 is TGTGCCAGCAGTGGCACCGGGGGGGTTACTGAAGCTTTCTTT.

The rearrangement links TRBV28 to TRBJ1-4; 9 positions agree with TRBD1. V was pared by 6 bases and J by 1 base, with 6 bases of the junction left unmatched. The CDR3 covers 16 residues. Looked up from germline, CDR1 is MDHEN and CDR2 is SYDVKM. CDR3 sequence (DNA): TGTGCCAGCAGGGACAGGGGCGCGGTAACTAATGAAAAACTGTTTTTT. Amino acid sequence: CASRDRGAVTNEKLFF.

This clonotype was detected only a few times. The chain uses TRBV28 and TRBJ1-2, with D unresolved. With 2 bases removed from V and 4 bases from J, the gap between germline ends came to 11 bases. Germline V lookup: CDR1 MDHEN, CDR2 SYDVKM. This CDR3 region has 14 residues. CDR3 nucleotide sequence: TGTGCCAGCAGTTTAGGGTCACAGAGCTATGGCTACACCTTC. Protein sequence: CASSLGSQSYGYTF.

The V and J genes are TRBV20-1 and TRBJ2-3, with 9 bases that match TRBD2. CDR1 DFQATT and CDR2 SNEGSKA come from the germline V gene (reference sequence). This CDR3 is built from 14 residues. V shed 6 bases, J shed 4 bases, and the junction held 8 bases outside the gene matches. CDR3 coding DNA: TGCAGTGCCCGCCTGGCGGGGGGGGCAGATACGCAGTATTTT. Protein product: CSARLAGGADTQYF.

In this sample, this clonotype turned up a few times. V usage is TRBV5-4 and J usage is TRBJ2-3; 9 bases are shared with TRBD1. The germline gives CDR1 SGHNT, CDR2 YYREEE (reference sequence). J was trimmed by 3 bases and V by 1 base; bases with no gene match: 3. This CDR3 is built from 15 residues. The CDR3 region is CASSLTGGATDTQYF. The CDR3 DNA reads as TGTGCCAGCAGCTTGACAGGGGGCGCGACAGATACGCAGTATTTT.

Only a few counts were recorded for this clonotype. This CDR3 is CAWSKDRNQPQHF. The CDR3 coding sequence is TGTGCCTGGAGCAAGGACAGAAATCAGCCCCAGCATTTT. V and J are TRBV30 and TRBJ1-5, with D perhaps matching TRBD1 (6 bases). The CDR3 covers 13 residues. The ends were cut back, 3 bases at V and 4 bases at J, with 10 bases in the middle. From germline, CDR1 is GTSNPN and CDR2 SVGIG (reference sequence).